The 28 T cell receptor beta chains presented below share a single source sample, sequenced in a study of blood T cell repertoires in COVID-19. Generated by immunoSEQ multiplex PCR, the TCRdb table keeps only in-frame clones and is missing some. The sample holds over 350,000 clones, 87% seen once. The specimen was PBMCs or T cells enriched from blood (not recorded which). The receptors were gathered from a woman between 50 and 59 years old who had recovered from COVID-19.

The V gene is TRBV2, the J gene TRBJ1-1; tentatively, D is TRBD1 (6 bases). The CDR3 is 13 residues long. The V gene lost 5 bases and the J gene lost 1 base, with 8 bases spanning the gap. CDR1 and CDR2 (germline): SNHLY, FYNNEI. This chain's CDR3 is CASSNRENTEAFF. CDR3 coding DNA: TGTGCCAGCAGTAACAGGGAGAACACTGAAGCTTTCTTT. Supplemented by reference TRBV2 and TRBJ1-1, the full variable domain reads EPEVTQTPSHQVTQMGQEVILRCVPISNHLYFYWYRQILGQKVEFLVSFYNNEISEKSEIFDDQFSVERPDGSNFTLKIRSTKLEDSAMYFCASSNRENTEAFFGQGTRLTVV.

The rearrangement uses TRBV12-3 or TRBV12-4 and TRBJ1-2, with D possibly TRBD1 on 5 matching bases. The germline V and J ends were trimmed by 3 bases and 8 bases, with 13 bases remaining between them. The CDR3 runs 13 residues. In nucleotides, the CDR3 is TGTGCCAGCAGTTTCGGTCCAGGGCGAGGCTACACCTTC. This codes for CASSFGPGRGYTF.

The chain has TRBV5-1 and TRBJ2-7; 10 bases are shared with TRBD1. This CDR3 is 14 amino acids long. The germline gives CDR1 SGHRS, CDR2 YFSETQ. Unmatched junction bases numbered 8, after V lost 4 bases and J lost 7 bases. DNA for the CDR3: TGCGCCAGCAGCGACGGGACAGGGGTCGGAGAGCAGTACTTC. Protein sequence: CASSDGTGVGEQYF.

The rearrangement uses TRBV4-1 and TRBJ2-5; TRBD2 matches 7 bases. CDR1 and CDR2 (germline): MGHRA, YSYEKL. The ends lost 4 bases at V and 2 bases at J; junction bases unmatched: 4. The CDR3 spans 14 residues. For the CDR3, the DNA is TGCGCCAGCAGCCTCGCCGGGGGGCAAGAGACCCAGTACTTC. This sequence encodes CASSLAGGQETQYF.

Only one count was recorded for this clone. This rearrangement joins TRBV9 to TRBJ1-2; no reliable D call. CDR1 and CDR2 (germline): SGDLS, YYNGEE. Trimming left V 0 bases short and J 5 bases short, with 11 bases between. The CDR3 is 14 residues long. In DNA, the CDR3 is TGTGCCAGCAGCGTAGCTTACGGGAGTTATGGCTACACCTTC. It encodes CASSVAYGSYGYTF. Full variable domain (outside the CDR3, taken from reference TRBV9 and TRBJ1-2): DSGVTQTPKHLITATGQRVTLRCSPRSGDLSVYWYQQSLDQGLQFLIQYYNGEERAKGNILERFSAQQFPDLHSELNLSSLELGDSALYFCASSVAYGSYGYTFGSGTRLTVV.

Turning to this clone: Additional DNA sequences in this sample encode the identical CDR3. V and J are TRBV18 and TRBJ2-5, with 10 bases fitting TRBD2. Germline CDR1 and CDR2: KGHSH and LQKENI. The CDR3 is 13 residues long. The V gene end was trimmed by 6 bases and the J gene end by 5 bases; junction bases not matched to a gene: 3. Written as DNA, the CDR3 is TGTGCCAGCTCCCGAGCGGGGGGGGAGACCCAGTACTTC. It codes for CASSRAGGETQYF.

A few counts support this clone. This sequence joins TRBV2 and TRBJ2-4; 7 bases are shared with TRBD2. The CDR3 totals 14 residues. Losses at the gene ends were 1 base for V and 4 bases for J; bases not matched to a gene: 1. In germline, CDR1 is SNHLY, CDR2 FYNNEI. The CDR3 here is CASSEGTSKNIQYF. CDR3 sequence (DNA): TGTGCCAGCAGTGAAGGGACTAGTAAAAACATTCAGTACTTC.

The genes are TRBV13 and TRBJ2-1; D remains unclear. Deletions cut 0 bases from V and 0 bases from J, with 6 bases between. This CDR3 comprises 15 residues. CDR1 is PRHDT, CDR2 FYEKMQ, per germline (reference sequence). The CDR3 spells CASSLGRSSYNEQFF. The CDR3, as DNA: TGTGCCAGCAGCTTAGGGAGGAGCTCCTACAATGAGCAGTTCTTC. Full variable domain (remainder filled in from reference TRBV13 and TRBJ2-1): AAGVIQSPRHLIKEKRETATLKCYPIPRHDTVYWYQQGPGQDPQFLISFYEKMQSDKGSIPDRFSAQQFSDYHSELNMSSLELGDSALYFCASSLGRSSYNEQFFGPGTRLTVL.

The genes are TRBV5-1 and TRBJ1-4; TRBD1 matches at 9 bases. This CDR3 has 14 amino acids. V lost 4 bases to trimming and J lost 7 bases; unmatched junction nucleotides: 5. CDR1 is SGHRS, CDR2 YFSETQ, per germline. This chain's CDR3 is CASSRGQGSEKLFF. The CDR3 nucleotides read TGCGCCAGCAGCCGGGGACAGGGCAGTGAAAAACTGTTTTTT. The full variable domain, rest sourced from reference TRBV5-1 and TRBJ1-4, is KAGVTQTPRYLIKTRGQQVTLSCSPISGHRSVSWYQQTPGQGLQFLFEYFSETQRNKGNFPGRFSGRQFSNSRSEMNVSTLELGDSALYLCASSRGQGSEKLFFGSGTQLSVL.

The J gene is TRBJ1-5, the V gene TRBV5-4, with D perhaps TRBD1 (5 bases). Germline V gene sequence: CDR1 SGHNT, CDR2 YYREEE (reference sequence). V was cut by 1 base and J by 6 bases, with 11 bases left in between. The CDR3 covers 14 residues. In nucleotides, the CDR3 is TGTGCCAGCAGCTTGCAAGGGGTTGGTCAGCCCCAGCATTTT. Amino acids: CASSLQGVGQPQHF.

The chain joins TRBV15 to TRBJ1-3; D remains unclear. Germline CDR1 LNHNV, CDR2 YYDKDF (reference sequence). The V gene lost 1 base and the J gene lost 0 bases, with 7 bases spanning the gap. CDR3 size: 15 residues. CDR3 bases: TGTGCCACCAGCAGAGGGCCTAGCTCTGGAAACACCATATATTTT. As protein: CATSRGPSSGNTIYF.

This clone was counted between two and nine times. This sequence joins TRBV7-9 and TRBJ1-5; D is possibly TRBD1 (5 bases). The CDR3 contains 15 residues. Per the germline V gene, CDR1 is SEHNR and CDR2 is FQNEAQ (reference sequence). V shed 5 bases and J shed 6 bases, with 17 bases lying between them. The CDR3 here is CASSPRGGGRQPQHF. The CDR3 region has the DNA TGTGCCAGCAGCCCACGTGGCGGGGGACGTCAGCCCCAGCATTTT. Complete variable domain (other parts from reference TRBV7-9 and TRBJ1-5): DTGVSQNPRHKITKRGQNVTFRCDPISEHNRLYWYRQTLGQGPEFLTYFQNEAQLEKSRLLSDRFSAERPKGSFSTLEIQRTEQGDSAMYLCASSPRGGGRQPQHFGDGTRLSIL.

The chain combines TRBV5-1 with TRBJ1-1, with TRBD1 matching 11 bases. The CDR3 loop spans 18 amino acids. Trimming took 2 bases from V and 8 from J; bases not matched to a gene: 17. Germline loops: CDR1 SGHRS, CDR2 YFSETQ. The CDR3 nucleotides read TGCGCCAGCAGCTTCACCCGAGGGGACAGGGGGGCCGGCGGAGAAGCTTTCTTT. Translated, it gives CASSFTRGDRGAGGEAFF.

The chain employs TRBV2 and TRBJ2-7; 7 positions agree with TRBD1. The germline CDR1 and CDR2 sequences are SNHLY and FYNNEI. The J segment lost 3 bases and the V segment lost 6 bases, leaving 8 bases of the junction unmatched. This CDR3 is 14 amino acids long. The CDR3 coding sequence is TGTGCCAGCAGGGACCGGGACAGCTACTACGAGCAGTACTTC. Translating it yields CASRDRDSYYEQYF.

V usage is TRBV5-1 and J usage is TRBJ2-3; D possibly corresponds to TRBD2 (6 bases). Germline V gene lookup returns CDR1 SGHRS and CDR2 YFSETQ. Trimming cost V 4 bases and J 6 bases, with 15 bases left between them. The CDR3 has 14 amino acids. Here the CDR3 reads CASSAGSKKDTQYF. The CDR3 nucleotides are TGCGCCAGCAGCGCGGGATCGAAGAAGGATACGCAGTATTTT.

The chain carries TRBV2 and TRBJ2-5; 11 bases agree with TRBD2. V was clipped by 7 bases and J by 2 bases; unmatched bases: 6. Germline loops: CDR1 SNHLY, CDR2 FYNNEI. This CDR3 contains 15 residues. The CDR3 region has the DNA TGTGCCAGCAAATCTAGCGGGGGGTTTCAAGAGACCCAGTACTTC. Protein sequence: CASKSSGGFQETQYF.

The rearrangement uses TRBV7-9 and TRBJ2-7, with 8 bases aligning to TRBD1. The CDR3 runs to 14 residues. CDR1 and CDR2 (germline): SEHNR, FQNEAQ (reference sequence). J lost 7 bases, V lost 5 bases, and 10 bases had no gene match. For the CDR3, the DNA is TGTGCCAGCAGCGCCCGGACAGGGACGGGGGAGCAGTACTTC. Its translation is CASSARTGTGEQYF. Looking up the rest from reference TRBV7-9 and TRBJ2-7 gives the full variable domain: DTGVSQNPRHKITKRGQNVTFRCDPISEHNRLYWYRQTLGQGPEFLTYFQNEAQLEKSRLLSDRFSAERPKGSFSTLEIQRTEQGDSAMYLCASSARTGTGEQYFGPGTRLTVT.

This clone has more than one count but fewer than ten. The chain has TRBV6-1 and TRBJ1-3; D unresolved. Germline V CDR1 and CDR2: MNHNS, SASEGT. Trimming left V 3 bases short and J 8 bases short, with 8 bases between. This CDR3 has 12 residues. The CDR3 sequence is CASSDRTDTIYF. In nucleotides, the CDR3 is TGTGCCAGCAGTGATCGAACGGACACCATATATTTT.

This clone was seen only once. The V gene is TRBV7-9, the J gene TRBJ1-4; 7 nucleotides match TRBD1. The CDR3 runs 16 residues. Losses at the gene ends were 2 bases for V and 8 bases for J; bases not matched to a gene: 11. In germline, CDR1 is SEHNR, CDR2 FQNEAQ (reference sequence). The CDR3 nucleotides are TGTGCCAGCAGCTTATCCCAAGGGGGCGCAGGGGAAAAACTGTTTTTT. Translating it yields CASSLSQGGAGEKLFF. The whole variable domain, filled in from reference TRBV7-9 and TRBJ1-4, reads DTGVSQNPRHKITKRGQNVTFRCDPISEHNRLYWYRQTLGQGPEFLTYFQNEAQLEKSRLLSDRFSAERPKGSFSTLEIQRTEQGDSAMYLCASSLSQGGAGEKLFFGSGTQLSVL.

The chain is built from TRBV19 and TRBJ1-1, with D hard to call. This CDR3 region has 15 residues. Germline assignment: CDR1 LNHDA and CDR2 SQIVND (reference sequence). Trimming pared 7 bases from V and 1 base from J, leaving 16 bases between. The CDR3 DNA reads TGTGCCAGTACTGAGGGTCCTTTTGGGAACACTGAAGCTTTCTTT. This gives the protein CASTEGPFGNTEAFF.

The chain uses TRBV7-6 and TRBJ2-1; TRBD1 matches 9 bases. The germline V gene has CDR1 SGHVS and CDR2 FNYEAQ. This CDR3 contains 16 residues. V was clipped by 2 bases and J by 7 bases; unmatched bases: 9. This CDR3 is CASSLKFGTGRNEQFF. DNA of the CDR3: TGTGCCAGCAGCTTAAAATTCGGGACAGGGAGAAATGAGCAGTTCTTC.

The rearrangement links TRBV19 to TRBJ1-5, with a possible D match to TRBD1 (6 bases). Trimming removed 5 bases from V and 3 bases from J, with 14 bases in between. Germline assignment: CDR1 LNHDA and CDR2 SQIVND (reference sequence). There are 15 residues in the CDR3. The DNA of the CDR3 is TGTGCCAGTAGTCCGAGCCCAGGGGCCAATCAGCCCCAGCATTTT. Translation gives CASSPSPGANQPQHF.

V usage is TRBV6-5 and J usage is TRBJ2-5, with D possibly TRBD1 on 6 matching bases. CDR1 is MNHEY, CDR2 SVGAGI, per germline. Trimming removed 7 bases from V and 4 bases from J, with 13 bases in between. The CDR3 spans 13 residues. The CDR3 DNA sequence: TGTGCCAGCAATAGGGGGTGGGGAGAGACCCAGTACTTC. As protein: CASNRGWGETQYF.

The J gene is TRBJ1-2, the V gene TRBV7-2; D may be TRBD1 (5 bases). V dropped 1 base and J dropped 8 bases, with 20 bases sitting between them. CDR3 length: 16 residues. The germline V gene encodes CDR1 SGHTA and CDR2 FQGNSA. CDR3 DNA: TGTGCCAGCAGCTTAGTCGGCGGAAACAGGATCATCGGCTACACCTTC. Its protein is CASSLVGGNRIIGYTF.

This chain connects TRBV19 to TRBJ1-4; 10 bases align to TRBD1. This CDR3 spans 13 amino acids. V lost 6 bases, J lost 7 bases, and 2 bases stayed unmatched. The V gene's germline CDR1 is LNHDA and CDR2 SQIVND (reference sequence). This CDR3 is CASSDRGLEKLFF. As DNA, the CDR3 is TGTGCCAGTAGCGACAGGGGGCTTGAAAAACTGTTTTTT.

The chain is built from TRBV6-5 and TRBJ2-7, with D possibly TRBD1 on 6 matching bases. Deletions cut 2 bases from V and 6 bases from J, with 17 bases between. This CDR3 spans 15 amino acids. Germline CDR1 is MNHEY and CDR2 is SVGAGI. CDR3 region: CASSYGASIQGEQYF. DNA of the CDR3: TGTGCCAGCAGTTACGGGGCGTCCATACAGGGCGAGCAGTACTTC.

The chain has TRBV5-6 and TRBJ2-3; 10 bases line up with TRBD1. The germline V gene encodes CDR1 SGHDT and CDR2 YYEEEE. Trimming cost V 3 bases and J 4 bases; bases outside gene matches: 5. There are 15 residues in the CDR3. The CDR3 DNA is TGTGCCAGCAGCTGGGGACAGGGGATGCCAGATACGCAGTATTTT. It encodes CASSWGQGMPDTQYF.

V gene TRBV5-4 combines with J gene TRBJ2-7, with D possibly being TRBD1 (6 bases). The CDR3 is 13 amino acids. V dropped 2 bases and J dropped 6 bases, with 12 bases sitting between them. The germline CDR1 and CDR2 sequences are SGHNT and YYREEE (reference sequence). The CDR3 DNA is TGTGCCAGCAGCTTCCCAGGGGCCCGCGAGCAGTACTTC. Protein sequence: CASSFPGAREQYF. Based on the CDR3 plus reference TRBV5-4 and TRBJ2-7, the full variable domain is ETGVTQSPTHLIKTRGQQVTLRCSSQSGHNTVSWYQQALGQGPQFIFQYYREEENGRGNFPPRFSGLQFPNYSSELNVNALELDDSALYLCASSFPGAREQYFGPGTRLTVT.